The rows below give T cell receptor beta chains drawn from one sample of a study of T cell changes during pregnancy in multiple sclerosis. Libraries were prepared by immunoSEQ multiplex PCR; TCRdb keeps only in-frame clonotypes and omits some of them. The repertoire holds about 60,000 clones, more than 75% seen once, with 1% to 1.5% in the top ten. Sequencing was performed on peripheral blood, taken in the second trimester of pregnancy. All receptors derive from a female donor with multiple sclerosis, enrolled in a pregnancy study. Both conserved end residues are part of each CDR3.

v_call: TRBV4-2
j_call: TRBJ1-4
cdr3_aa: CASSQDRGRAEKLFF

v_call: TRBV5-4
j_call: TRBJ1-1
cdr3_aa: CASSPHGTARNTEAFF

v_call: TRBV2
j_call: TRBJ2-7
cdr3_aa: CASSESGLSGYF

v_call: TRBV5-4
j_call: TRBJ2-5
cdr3_aa: CASSRQQETQYF

v_call: TRBV18
j_call: TRBJ2-3
cdr3_aa: CASSPETGFLDTQYF

v_call: TRBV5-1
j_call: TRBJ2-3
cdr3_aa: CASSLPVDTDTDTQYF

v_call: TRBV11-2
j_call: TRBJ2-3
cdr3_aa: CASSLMSTTRSTDTQYF

v_call: TRBV7-2
j_call: TRBJ1-5
cdr3_aa: CASSPYQGDQPQHF

v_call: TRBV27
j_call: TRBJ1-6
cdr3_aa: CASSLRDSDSPLHF

v_call: TRBV12-5
j_call: TRBJ2-7
cdr3_aa: CASGCNRDRSRYEQYF

v_call: TRBV7-9
j_call: TRBJ1-3
cdr3_aa: CASSPDRSTGNTIYF

v_call: TRBV6-5
j_call: TRBJ2-5
cdr3_aa: CASSTPGSQETQYF

v_call: TRBV4-3
j_call: TRBJ1-2
cdr3_aa: CASSQSDRIYGYTF

v_call: TRBV5-1
j_call: TRBJ1-1
cdr3_aa: CASSFGGDTEAFF

v_call: TRBV6-1
j_call: TRBJ2-1
cdr3_aa: CASRQGGYNEQFF

v_call: TRBV5-6
j_call: TRBJ2-1
cdr3_aa: CASSLADRGREFF

v_call: TRBV5-1
j_call: TRBJ2-5
cdr3_aa: CASRWGLSAGVGQETQYF

v_call: TRBV5-1
j_call: TRBJ1-2
cdr3_aa: CASSRDSYNYGYTF

v_call: TRBV7-2
j_call: TRBJ2-1
cdr3_aa: CASSSPTTASYNEQFF

v_call: TRBV5-4
j_call: TRBJ2-7
cdr3_aa: CASSPGQGLYEQYF

v_call: TRBV4-2
j_call: TRBJ2-2
cdr3_aa: CASSQEASGGNTGELFF

v_call: TRBV18
j_call: TRBJ1-1
cdr3_aa: CASSPTGQSNTEAFF

v_call: TRBV7-9
j_call: TRBJ1-1
cdr3_aa: CASSFTTGGGAEAFF

v_call: TRBV7-9
j_call: TRBJ1-1
cdr3_aa: CASSLATRISTEAFF

v_call: TRBV30
j_call: TRBJ2-7
cdr3_aa: CAWSVRGNGYEQYF

v_call: TRBV28
j_call: TRBJ2-1
cdr3_aa: CASSGGGEPTEGEQFF

v_call: TRBV7-9
j_call: TRBJ1-1
cdr3_aa: CASSLLDTEAFF

v_call: TRBV6-5
j_call: TRBJ2-7
cdr3_aa: CASSGTEYEQYF

v_call: TRBV6-5
j_call: TRBJ1-1
cdr3_aa: CATTDRRASAFF

v_call: TRBV18
j_call: TRBJ1-1
cdr3_aa: CASSPRQGITEAFF

v_call: TRBV6-1
j_call: TRBJ1-6
cdr3_aa: CASSEEETGGSPLHF

v_call: TRBV18
j_call: TRBJ2-3
cdr3_aa: CASSPQEGAEDTQYF

v_call: TRBV2
j_call: TRBJ2-4
cdr3_aa: CASSPQGSPIIQYF

v_call: TRBV18
j_call: TRBJ2-1
cdr3_aa: CASSTDRGASYNEQFF

v_call: TRBV7-2
j_call: TRBJ2-1
cdr3_aa: CASTQEGAYNEQFF

v_call: TRBV4-1
j_call: TRBJ2-1
cdr3_aa: CASSRDRGSYNEQFF

v_call: TRBV7-2
j_call: TRBJ2-2
cdr3_aa: CASSEDTTGELFF

v_call: TRBV5-1
j_call: TRBJ1-6
cdr3_aa: CASSGGRASPLHF

v_call: TRBV20-1
j_call: TRBJ2-7
cdr3_aa: CSVPPPYEQYF

v_call: TRBV11-3
j_call: TRBJ2-5
cdr3_aa: CASSLDGGRGETQYF

v_call: TRBV5-1
j_call: TRBJ2-5
cdr3_aa: CASSLGAGYGETQYF

v_call: TRBV18
j_call: TRBJ2-5
cdr3_aa: CASSPLQTSGGKTQYF

v_call: TRBV2
j_call: TRBJ2-4
cdr3_aa: CASSENYIQYF

v_call: TRBV2
j_call: TRBJ1-1
cdr3_aa: CASSTDRGEAFF

v_call: TRBV5-1
j_call: TRBJ1-1
cdr3_aa: CASSLATGGRTEAFF

v_call: TRBV30
j_call: TRBJ1-5
cdr3_aa: CAWAGGWGQPQHF

v_call: TRBV14
j_call: TRBJ2-5
cdr3_aa: CASSRGGAETQYF

v_call: TRBV5-4
j_call: TRBJ2-5
cdr3_aa: CASTTGGGARETQYF

v_call: TRBV10-3
j_call: TRBJ2-3
cdr3_aa: CASGGGPGDTQYF

v_call: TRBV6-5
j_call: TRBJ2-5
cdr3_aa: CASRRGQETQYF

v_call: TRBV7-2
j_call: TRBJ1-1
cdr3_aa: CASKPATVLNTEAFF

v_call: TRBV30
j_call: TRBJ1-1
cdr3_aa: CAWNLGQLNTEAFF

v_call: TRBV30
j_call: TRBJ1-5
cdr3_aa: CAWGRGWGRVILSNQPQHF

v_call: TRBV9
j_call: TRBJ2-1
cdr3_aa: CASSVEGASYNEQFF

v_call: TRBV5-1
j_call: TRBJ1-6
cdr3_aa: CASSLSGTHNSPLHF

v_call: TRBV4-3
j_call: TRBJ1-1
cdr3_aa: CASSQDPRNTEAFF

v_call: TRBV10-3
j_call: TRBJ1-1
cdr3_aa: CAISPDRAKGHTEAFF

v_call: TRBV5-4
j_call: TRBJ1-1
cdr3_aa: CASSLVQGGEAFF

v_call: TRBV7-9
j_call: TRBJ2-3
cdr3_aa: CASSFRGGSLGTDTQYF

v_call: TRBV5-1
j_call: TRBJ1-1
cdr3_aa: CASSTDRGRNEAFF